Listed below are T cell receptor beta chains from one sample, sequenced in a study of T-cell memory formation after mild COVID-19. TCRdb re-called the 5' RACE reads with MiXCR, one entry per CDR3 protein. The sample lists fewer than 700,000 distinct CDR3 sequences, roughly 18% occurring once. The specimen sequenced was PBMCs or a T cell subset sorted from them (not recorded which). These receptors came from an adult woman who had mild COVID-19 (a few samples of this study predate the infection). Cell type and time point are not known. CDR3s include the opening cysteine and the closing phenylalanine or tryptophan.

V gene: TRBV12-3/TRBV12-4; CDR3 protein: CASSYRDAGAYVLTF
V gene: TRBV12-3/TRBV12-4; CDR3 protein: CASSFGGGGYEQYF
V gene: TRBV2; CDR3 protein: CASTQSENTEAFF
V gene: TRBV7-2; CDR3 protein: CASSLQGTGRNEQFF
V gene: TRBV18; CDR3 protein: CASSPQRGSGSNEQFF
V gene: TRBV3-1; CDR3 protein: CASSPHDGVTETQYF
V gene: TRBV19; CDR3 protein: CASSQLAGDKQYF
V gene: TRBV24-1; CDR3 protein: CATSDTTGAKNRYEQYF
V gene: TRBV12-3/TRBV12-4; CDR3 protein: CASSLAAVRVNTEAFF
V gene: TRBV20-1; CDR3 protein: CSARRGARTEAFF
V gene: TRBV12-3/TRBV12-4; CDR3 protein: CASSSRNTIYF
V gene: TRBV11-2; CDR3 protein: CASSLRSRGPTGELFF
V gene: TRBV14; CDR3 protein: CASSLRRGAESPLHF
V gene: TRBV18; CDR3 protein: CASSRGRQGYTYEQYF
V gene: TRBV7-9; CDR3 protein: CASSLVPLVEQYF
V gene: TRBV12-3/TRBV12-4; CDR3 protein: CASSFVPRETQYF
V gene: TRBV10-3; CDR3 protein: CAISEPGGTLAYEQYF
V gene: TRBV20-1; CDR3 protein: CSAERLAGNSYEQYF
V gene: TRBV4-2; CDR3 protein: CASSPPGQSSGNTIYF
V gene: TRBV11-2; CDR3 protein: CASTEASGGAFWELFF
V gene: TRBV19; CDR3 protein: CASSPWTAEAFF
V gene: TRBV2; CDR3 protein: CASSEIGGTYNEQFF
V gene: TRBV7-6; CDR3 protein: CASSLPSPLAGGPHNEQFF
V gene: TRBV30; CDR3 protein: CAWSVRSGLYGYTF
V gene: TRBV5-1; CDR3 protein: CASSLNAGPLRGYTF
V gene: TRBV29-1; CDR3 protein: CSVTTSGIYNEQFF
V gene: TRBV7-3; CDR3 protein: CASSPSTGMNTEAFF
V gene: TRBV6-5; CDR3 protein: CASSLGTSNHNEQFF
V gene: TRBV9; CDR3 protein: CASSLRETPSAGELFF
V gene: TRBV4-2; CDR3 protein: CASSQSEGHLGAAFF